This TCR beta chain derives from a study of metastatic and nonmetastatic thyroid tumors. Background on the study: The authors compared repertoires across blood and tumor or nodule tissue from malignant and benign thyroid patients. General observations from the study: Compared with benign nodules, malignant thyroid tumors were reported to have significantly higher TCR beta diversity in both blood and tumor.

The CDR3 covers 15 residues. The V and J ends lost 3 bases and 0 bases respectively, with 10 bases between them. The V gene's germline CDR1 is SGDLS and CDR2 YYNGEE. This clone was seen ten or more times. Antigen unknown. Among the patients, none had received any treatment before thyroid surgery. In the original workflow: The study built a papillary thyroid cancer distant-metastasis classifier from CDR3 differences across clinicopathological groups. Using MiXCR, TCRdb reanalyzed the PCR reads. The V and J calls follow TCRdb's processing rather than the paper's. In the table there are some 55,000 clones, 25% to 35% of which are singletons.

The receptor comes from a female donor with papillary thyroid cancer or a benign thyroid nodule (not recorded which). Some clones in this sample may be carry-over from other donors' samples. The sequenced sample consisted of blood. The chain has TRBV9 and TRBJ2-1, with a tentative D call TRBD2 (6 bases). As DNA, the CDR3 is TGTGCCAGCAGCGCAGCGGGTAGCTCCTACAATGAGCAGTTCTTC. Protein: CASSAAGSSYNEQFF.